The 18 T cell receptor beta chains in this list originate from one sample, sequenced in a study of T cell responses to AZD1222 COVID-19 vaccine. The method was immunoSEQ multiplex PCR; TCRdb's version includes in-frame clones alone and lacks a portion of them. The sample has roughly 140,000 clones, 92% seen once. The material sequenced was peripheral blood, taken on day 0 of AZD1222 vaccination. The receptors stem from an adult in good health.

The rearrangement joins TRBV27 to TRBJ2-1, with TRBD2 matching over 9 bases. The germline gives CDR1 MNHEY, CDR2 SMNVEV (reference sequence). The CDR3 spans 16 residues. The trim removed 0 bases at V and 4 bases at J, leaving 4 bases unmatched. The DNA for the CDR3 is TGTGCCAGCAGTTTATCTAGCGGGAGTGGATACAATGAGCAGTTCTTC. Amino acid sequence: CASSLSSGSGYNEQFF.

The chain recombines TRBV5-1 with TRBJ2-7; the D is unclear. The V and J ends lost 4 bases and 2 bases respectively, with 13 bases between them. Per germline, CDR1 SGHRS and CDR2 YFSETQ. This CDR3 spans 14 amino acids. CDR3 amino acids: CASSPLGGTYEQYF. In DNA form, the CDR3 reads TGCGCCAGCAGCCCCTTGGGTGGGACCTACGAGCAGTACTTC.

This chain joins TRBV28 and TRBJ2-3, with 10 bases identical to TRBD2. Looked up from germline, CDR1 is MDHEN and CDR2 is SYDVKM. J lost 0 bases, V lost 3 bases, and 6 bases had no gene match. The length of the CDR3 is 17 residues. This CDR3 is CASSFLAGVLSTDTQYF. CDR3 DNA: TGTGCCAGCAGTTTCCTAGCGGGAGTATTGAGCACAGATACGCAGTATTTT.

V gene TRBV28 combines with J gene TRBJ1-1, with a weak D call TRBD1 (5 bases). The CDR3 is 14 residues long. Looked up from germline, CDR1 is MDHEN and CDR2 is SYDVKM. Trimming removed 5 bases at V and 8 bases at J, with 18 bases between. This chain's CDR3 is CASSAPGYLIEAFF. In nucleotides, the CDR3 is TGTGCCAGCAGTGCCCCAGGGTATCTTATAGAAGCTTTCTTT.

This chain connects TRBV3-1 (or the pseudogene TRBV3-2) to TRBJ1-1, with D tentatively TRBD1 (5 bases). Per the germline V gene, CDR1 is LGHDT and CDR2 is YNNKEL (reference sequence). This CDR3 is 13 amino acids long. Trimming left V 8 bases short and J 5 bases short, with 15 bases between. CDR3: CASRRQGRTEAFF. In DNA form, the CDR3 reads TGTGCCAGCCGGAGGCAGGGCAGGACTGAAGCTTTCTTT.

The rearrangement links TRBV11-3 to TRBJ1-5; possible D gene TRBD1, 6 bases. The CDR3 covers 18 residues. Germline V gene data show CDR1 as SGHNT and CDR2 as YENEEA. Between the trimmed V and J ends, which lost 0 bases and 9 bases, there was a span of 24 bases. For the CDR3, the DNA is TGTGCCAGCAGCTTAGACGGGGGGCACCAGACGAGGGTTAGGCCCCAGCATTTT. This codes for CASSLDGGHQTRVRPQHF.

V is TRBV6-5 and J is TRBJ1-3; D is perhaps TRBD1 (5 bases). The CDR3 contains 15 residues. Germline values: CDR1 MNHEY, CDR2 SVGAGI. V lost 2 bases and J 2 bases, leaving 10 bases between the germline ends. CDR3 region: CASSYQGLPGNTIYF. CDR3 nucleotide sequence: TGTGCCAGCAGTTACCAGGGTCTTCCTGGAAACACCATATATTTT.

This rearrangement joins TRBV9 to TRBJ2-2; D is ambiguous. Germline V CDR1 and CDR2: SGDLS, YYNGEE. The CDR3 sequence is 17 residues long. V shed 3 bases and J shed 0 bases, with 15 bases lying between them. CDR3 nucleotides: TGTGCCAGCAGCGCAAGTGTGGGCGGACCGAACACCGGGGAGCTGTTTTTT. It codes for CASSASVGGPNTGELFF.

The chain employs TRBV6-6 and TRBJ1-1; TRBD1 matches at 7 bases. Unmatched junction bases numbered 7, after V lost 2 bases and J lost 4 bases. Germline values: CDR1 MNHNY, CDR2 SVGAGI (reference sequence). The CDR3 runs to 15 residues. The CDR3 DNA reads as TGTGCCAGCAGTTACGTGGCAGGGGGTCGCACTGAAGCTTTCTTT. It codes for CASSYVAGGRTEAFF.

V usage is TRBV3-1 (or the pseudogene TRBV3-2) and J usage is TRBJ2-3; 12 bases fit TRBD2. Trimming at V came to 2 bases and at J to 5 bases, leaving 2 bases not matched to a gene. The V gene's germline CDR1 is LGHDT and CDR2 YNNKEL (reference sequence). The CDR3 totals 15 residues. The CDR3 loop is CASSQPLAGGDTQYF. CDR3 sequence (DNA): TGTGCCAGCAGCCAACCACTAGCGGGAGGAGATACGCAGTATTTT.

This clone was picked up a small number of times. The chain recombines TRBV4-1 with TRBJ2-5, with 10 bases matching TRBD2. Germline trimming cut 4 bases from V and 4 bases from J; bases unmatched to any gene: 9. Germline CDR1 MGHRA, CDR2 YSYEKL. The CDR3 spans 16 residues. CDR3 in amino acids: CASSLSSGRLGETQYF. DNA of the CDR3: TGCGCCAGCAGCCTCAGTAGCGGGAGGTTAGGAGAGACCCAGTACTTC.

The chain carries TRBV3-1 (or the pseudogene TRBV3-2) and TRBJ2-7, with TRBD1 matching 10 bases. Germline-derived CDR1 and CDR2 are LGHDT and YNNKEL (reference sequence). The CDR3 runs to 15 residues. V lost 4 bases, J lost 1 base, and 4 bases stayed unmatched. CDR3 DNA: TGTGCCAGCAGCCCGCGGGACAGGGGATCCTACGAGCAGTACTTC. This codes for CASSPRDRGSYEQYF.

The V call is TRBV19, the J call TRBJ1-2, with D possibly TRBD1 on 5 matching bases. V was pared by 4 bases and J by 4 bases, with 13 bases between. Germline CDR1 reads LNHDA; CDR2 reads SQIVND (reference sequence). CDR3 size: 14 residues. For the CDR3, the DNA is TGTGCCAGTAGTAAAGACAGCCGATTCTATGGCTACACCTTC. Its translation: CASSKDSRFYGYTF.

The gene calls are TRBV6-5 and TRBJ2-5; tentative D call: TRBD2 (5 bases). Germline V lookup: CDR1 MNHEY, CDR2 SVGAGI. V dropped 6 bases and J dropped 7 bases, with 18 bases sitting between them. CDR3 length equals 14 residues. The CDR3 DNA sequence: TGTGCCAGCAGCCCAACTAGGACCGGAGGGACCCAGTACTTC. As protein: CASSPTRTGGTQYF.

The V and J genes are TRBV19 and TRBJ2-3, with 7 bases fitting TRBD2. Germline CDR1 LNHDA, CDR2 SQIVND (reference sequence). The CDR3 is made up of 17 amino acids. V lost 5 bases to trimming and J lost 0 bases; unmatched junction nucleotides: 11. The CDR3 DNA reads TGTGCCAGTAGTCCTCTCCGCGGGAGCCTGAGCACAGATACGCAGTATTTT. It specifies CASSPLRGSLSTDTQYF.

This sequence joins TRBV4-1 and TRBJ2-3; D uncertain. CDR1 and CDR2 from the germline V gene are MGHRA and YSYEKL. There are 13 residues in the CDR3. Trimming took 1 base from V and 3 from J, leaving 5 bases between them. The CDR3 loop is CASSQVGTDTQYF. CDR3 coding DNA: TGCGCCAGCAGCCAAGTAGGTACAGATACGCAGTATTTT.

The CDR3 DNA follows: TGTGCCAGCAGCCGGACGAACACCGGGGAGCTGTTTTTT. It translates to CASSRTNTGELFF. The chain is built from TRBV3-1 (or the pseudogene TRBV3-2) and TRBJ2-2; D is ambiguous. Looked up from germline, CDR1 is LGHDT and CDR2 is YNNKEL (reference sequence). V was clipped by 4 bases and J by 0 bases, with 3 bases between them. The CDR3 length is 13 residues.

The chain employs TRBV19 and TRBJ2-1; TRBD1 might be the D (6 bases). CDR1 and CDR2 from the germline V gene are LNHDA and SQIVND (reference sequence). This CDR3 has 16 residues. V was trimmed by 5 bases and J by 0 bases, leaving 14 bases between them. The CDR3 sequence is CASSPYRASSYNEQFF. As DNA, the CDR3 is TGTGCCAGTAGTCCTTACAGGGCTAGCTCCTACAATGAGCAGTTCTTC.